This T cell receptor (beta chain) is from a study of shared clonotypes between healthy human individuals. All of the donors resided in Nashville, Tennessee, and each was a Caucasian adult. The CDR3 extends over 12 amino acids. CDR1 is LGHNT and CDR2 is FRNRAP in the germline V gene. Trimming took off 3 bases at V and 5 bases at J, with 7 bases between the two ends. Genomic DNA (from each subset) was split evenly across several immunoSEQ plates. Original processing notes: In the immunoSEQ data, sequences were junction-only and lacked quality scores, so filtering differed. Assay used: immunoSEQ multiplex PCR; TCRdb lists only in-frame clones, some missing. V and J calls and clone size are those listed in that table; D and trimming were worked out from the DNA. The profile shows about 680,000 clones, around two thirds of them singletons.

This chain joins TRBV12-5 and TRBJ2-5; D is unclear. The specimen sequenced was memory CD4+ T cells sorted from blood. Described subset: CD45RA-negative fraction. This clonotype originated in a woman under 40 in good health. The CDR3 spells CASGLESETQYF. The DNA of the CDR3 is TGTGCTAGTGGTTTAGAATCTGAGACCCAGTACTTC.